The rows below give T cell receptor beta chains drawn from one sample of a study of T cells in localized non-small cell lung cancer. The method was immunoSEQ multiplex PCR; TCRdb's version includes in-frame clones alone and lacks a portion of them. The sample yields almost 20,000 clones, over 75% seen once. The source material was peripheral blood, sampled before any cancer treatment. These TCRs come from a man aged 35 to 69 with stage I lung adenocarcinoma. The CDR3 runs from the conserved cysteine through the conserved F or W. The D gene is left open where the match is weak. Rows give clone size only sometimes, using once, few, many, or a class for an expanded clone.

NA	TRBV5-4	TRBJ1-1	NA	CASSLEAGANTEAFF	TGTGCCAGCAGCTTGGAGGCGGGGGCGAACACTGAAGCTTTCTTT
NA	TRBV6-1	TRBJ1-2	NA	CASSETGAIGGYTF	TGTGCCAGCAGTGAAACTGGCGCTATCGGGGGCTACACCTTC
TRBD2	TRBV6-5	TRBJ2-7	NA	CASSMTTSGNYEQYF	TGTGCCAGCTCGATGACGACTAGCGGAAATTACGAGCAGTACTTC
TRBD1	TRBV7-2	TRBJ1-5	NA	CASSSDRGGQPQHF	TGTGCCAGCAGCTCCGACAGGGGGGGTCAGCCCCAGCATTTT
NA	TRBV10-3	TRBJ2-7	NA	CASGRAGLAEQYF	TGTGCCAGCGGTCGTGCCGGGTTAGCGGAGCAGTACTTC
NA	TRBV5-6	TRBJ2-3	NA	CASSLYVRNLGPTDTQYF	TGTGCCAGCAGCTTGTATGTCCGGAACCTGGGGCCCACAGATACGCAGTATTTT
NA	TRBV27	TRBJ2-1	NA	CASSFRAGNFNEQFF	TGTGCCAGCAGTTTCAGGGCGGGAAATTTCAATGAGCAGTTCTTC
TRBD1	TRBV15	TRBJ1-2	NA	CATSSEPHRGYTF	TGTGCCACCAGCAGTGAGCCCCACAGGGGTTACACCTTC
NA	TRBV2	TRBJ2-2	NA	CASSDLPGGANTGELFF	TGTGCCAGCAGTGATCTCCCGGGGGGCGCGAACACCGGGGAGCTGTTTTTT
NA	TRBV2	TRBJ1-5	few	CASSPEGNQPQHF	TGTGCCAGCAGTCCAGAGGGGAATCAGCCCCAGCATTTT
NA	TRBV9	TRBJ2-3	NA	CASSVGQDTQYF	TGTGCCAGCAGCGTAGGGCAAGATACGCAGTATTTT
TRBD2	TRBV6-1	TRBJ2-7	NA	CATVLGGTKYEQYF	TGTGCCACTGTATTGGGGGGGACTAAGTACGAGCAGTACTTC
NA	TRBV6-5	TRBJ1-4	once	CASSHSWGGGEKLFF	TGTGCCAGCAGCCACTCCTGGGGGGGTGGTGAAAAACTGTTTTTT
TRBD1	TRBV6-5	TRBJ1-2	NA	CASSSTGVDGYTF	TGTGCCAGCAGCTCCACAGGGGTCGATGGCTACACCTTC
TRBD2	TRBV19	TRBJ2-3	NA	CASSRTSGRGTDTQYF	TGTGCCAGTAGTCGTACTAGCGGGAGAGGCACAGATACGCAGTATTTT
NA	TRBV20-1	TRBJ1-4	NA	CSARDLEKLFF	TGCAGTGCTAGAGATCTGGAAAAACTGTTTTTT
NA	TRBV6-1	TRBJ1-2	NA	CASSRDRASGNTF	TGTGCCAGCAGTCGTGATAGGGCCTCCGGGAACACCTTC
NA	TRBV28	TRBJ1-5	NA	CASSLPPRGNQPQHF	TGTGCCAGCAGTTTACCCCCTCGGGGTAATCAGCCCCAGCATTTT
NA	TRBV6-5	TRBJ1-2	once	CASSGTPNYGYTF	TGTGCCAGCAGTGGGACACCGAACTATGGCTACACCTTC
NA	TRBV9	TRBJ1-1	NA	CASTPYNGVNTEAFF	TGTGCCAGCACACCCTACAACGGAGTTAACACTGAAGCTTTCTTT
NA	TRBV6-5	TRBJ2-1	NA	CASSQPGLQFF	TGTGCCAGCAGCCAACCGGGACTTCAGTTCTTC
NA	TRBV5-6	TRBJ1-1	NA	CASSTAKNEAFF	TGTGCCAGCAGCACAGCGAAAAATGAAGCTTTCTTT
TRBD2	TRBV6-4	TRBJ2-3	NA	CASSVKSGTSGGPTDTQYF	TGTGCCAGCAGTGTAAAGAGTGGTACTAGCGGGGGGCCCACAGATACGCAGTATTTT
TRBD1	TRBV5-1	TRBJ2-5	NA	CASSLGGQGKETQYF	TGCGCCAGCAGCTTGGGGGGACAGGGGAAGGAGACCCAGTACTTC
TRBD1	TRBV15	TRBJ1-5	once	CATSTWDSYQPQHF	TGTGCCACCAGCACTTGGGACAGCTATCAGCCCCAGCATTTT
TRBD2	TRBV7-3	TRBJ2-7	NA	CASSPGPSGEYEQYF	TGTGCCAGCAGCCCAGGCCCTAGCGGAGAATACGAGCAGTACTTC
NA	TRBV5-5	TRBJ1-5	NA	CASRSVDSLNQPQHF	TGTGCCAGCAGGTCGGTGGACAGCCTCAATCAGCCCCAGCATTTT
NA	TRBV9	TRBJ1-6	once	CASSVRGENSPLHF	TGTGCCAGCAGCGTTAGAGGGGAGAATTCACCCCTCCACTTT
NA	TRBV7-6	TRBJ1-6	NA	CASSLGAESYNSPLHF	TGTGCCAGCAGCTTAGGAGCGGAGTCCTATAATTCACCCCTCCACTTT